The 16 T cell receptor beta chains below all came from one sample that was sequenced in a study of blood T cell repertoires in COVID-19. Data came from immunoSEQ multiplex PCR; TCRdb stores just in-frame clones and leaves some out. The profile shows about 480,000 clones, around 85% of them singletons. Sequenced material: PBMCs or T cells enriched from blood (not recorded which). The receptors come from a woman aged 60-70 years who had recovered from COVID-19.

The V gene is TRBV3-1 (or the pseudogene TRBV3-2), the J gene TRBJ2-7; a weak D match, TRBD1 (6 bases). The CDR3 consists of 18 residues. CDR1 LGHDT and CDR2 YNNKEL come from the germline V gene (reference sequence). V dropped 3 bases and J dropped 2 bases, with 23 bases sitting between them. As DNA, the CDR3 is TGTGCCAGCAGCCAGGGTGGGGTTGGGGGCCTTACGACCTACGAGCAGTACTTC. Protein product: CASSQGGVGGLTTYEQYF.

The chain links TRBV6-2 or TRBV6-3 to TRBJ2-7; TRBD2 aligns across 13 bases. The CDR3 totals 15 residues. Germline trimming cut 6 bases from V and 3 bases from J; bases unmatched to any gene: 5. Germline V gene sequence: CDR1 MNHEY, CDR2 SVGEGT. DNA for the CDR3: TGTGCCAGCAGCGACGGACTAGCGGGGGACTACGAGCAGTACTTC. Translation: CASSDGLAGDYEQYF.

V usage is TRBV7-8 and J usage is TRBJ1-2, with a tentative D call TRBD1 (6 bases). CDR1 is SGHVS and CDR2 is FQNEAQ in the germline V gene. The CDR3 is 16 residues long. Trimming took off 5 bases at V and 6 bases at J, with 22 bases between the two ends. The CDR3 sequence is CASSATRLGARHGYTF. Here the CDR3 DNA reads TGTGCCAGCAGCGCAACGCGGTTGGGGGCTAGGCATGGCTACACCTTC.

The chain joins TRBV6-5 to TRBJ1-4; D is unclear. Trimming took 7 bases from V and 3 from J, leaving 12 bases between them. The CDR3 totals 14 residues. CDR1 is MNHEY, CDR2 SVGAGI, per germline. The CDR3 protein is CASTRVPPNEKLFF. The CDR3 region has the DNA TGTGCCAGCACCCGAGTGCCTCCTAATGAAAAACTGTTTTTT.

The genes are TRBV5-1 and TRBJ2-5; TRBD1 agrees at 7 bases. CDR1 SGHRS and CDR2 YFSETQ come from the germline V gene. Trimming at V came to 4 bases and at J to 2 bases, leaving 8 bases not matched to a gene. This CDR3 is built from 15 residues. CDR3 coding DNA: TGCGCCAGCAGCGTCGGGACAGCCCAACAAGAGACCCAGTACTTC. Encoded protein: CASSVGTAQQETQYF.

V usage is TRBV6-2 or TRBV6-3 and J usage is TRBJ2-3, with unresolved D. The CDR3 runs to 12 residues. Germline assignment: CDR1 MNHEY and CDR2 SVGEGT. V lost 6 bases and J 6 bases, leaving 10 bases between the germline ends. Written as DNA, the CDR3 is TGTGCCAGCAGCTCCTATCCCGATACGCAGTATTTT. Translation: CASSSYPDTQYF.

This chain links TRBV11-3 with TRBJ1-6, with TRBD1 matching 8 bases. V shed 5 bases, J shed 8 bases, and the junction held 8 bases outside the gene matches. Germline CDR1 is SGHNT and CDR2 is YENEEA. CDR3 length: 15 residues. CDR3 residues: CASSVPGQGDSPLHF. Written as DNA, the CDR3 is TGTGCCAGCAGCGTCCCTGGACAGGGCGATTCACCCCTCCACTTT.

V gene TRBV5-1 combines with J gene TRBJ2-3, with TRBD2 matching over 12 bases. The V segment lost 2 bases and the J segment 4 bases; nucleotides outside the gene matches: 5. The CDR3 consists of 16 residues. Germline V gene lookup returns CDR1 SGHRS and CDR2 YFSETQ. The CDR3 is CASSFLASGGADTQYF. CDR3 coding DNA: TGCGCCAGCAGCTTCCTAGCTAGCGGGGGGGCAGATACGCAGTATTTT.

The J gene is TRBJ1-1, the V gene TRBV18, with 9 bases fitting TRBD1. The CDR3 contains 18 residues. Trimming removed 6 bases from V and 0 bases from J; junction bases left unmatched: 14. Germline V lookup: CDR1 KGHSH, CDR2 LQKENI. In DNA, the CDR3 is TGTGCCAGCTCCATACAGGGGGCGCCCCCTTTATTGAACACTGAAGCTTTCTTT. It is translated as CASSIQGAPPLLNTEAFF.

The chain carries TRBV21-1 and TRBJ1-1; TRBD1 is the table's D call and was not checked against the DNA. TRBV21-1 is an annotated pseudogene. The CDR3 consists of 15 residues. The chain's CDR3 is CASSKADNLWGEAFF. The DNA of the CDR3 is TGTGCCAGCAGCAAAGCGGACAACCTTTGGGGTGAAGCTTTCTTT.

The chain recombines TRBV10-3 with TRBJ2-3; 13 bases agree with TRBD2. CDR1 is ENHRY and CDR2 is SYGVKD in the germline V gene. The junction had 4 bases not matched to a gene; V was cut back by 10 bases and J by 6 bases. The CDR3 extends over 13 amino acids. The CDR3 spells CATTSGGRDTQYF. CDR3 nucleotide sequence: TGTGCCACGACTAGCGGGGGGAGGGATACGCAGTATTTT.

The V call is TRBV6-2 or TRBV6-3, the J call TRBJ2-7; 7 nucleotides agree with TRBD1. V shed 5 bases and J 0 bases; nucleotides not matched to a gene: 7. The CDR3 covers 15 residues. Germline V lookup: CDR1 MNHEY, CDR2 SVGEGT. The CDR3 nucleotides are TGTGCCAGCAGTCTCGACAGGGCTAACTCCTACGAGCAGTACGTC. It is translated as CASSLDRANSYEQYV.

J is TRBJ2-1 and V is TRBV4-1; 8 bases fit TRBD2. After removal of 4 bases from V and 6 bases from J, the junction contained 8 bases not matched to a gene. Germline V CDR1 and CDR2: MGHRA, YSYEKL. The CDR3 contains 15 residues. CDR3 DNA sequence: TGCGCCAGCAGCCCCCTGGGGAGCGGGGGCAATGAGCAGTTCTTC. Its translation: CASSPLGSGGNEQFF.

The chain links TRBV9 to TRBJ1-1, with D perhaps TRBD1 (5 bases). The CDR3 is made up of 14 amino acids. Trimming removed 3 bases from V and 0 bases from J, with 9 bases in between. The germline CDR1 and CDR2 sequences are SGDLS and YYNGEE. CDR3 sequence reads: CASSAGGMNTEAFF. For the CDR3, the DNA is TGTGCCAGCAGCGCGGGGGGGATGAACACTGAAGCTTTCTTT.

This chain connects TRBV6-4 to TRBJ2-3; TRBD2 might be the D (6 bases). The germline V gene encodes CDR1 MRHNA and CDR2 SNTAGT. The CDR3 is 14 residues long. Trimming shortened V by 7 bases and J by 5 bases, and 16 bases separated the two germline ends. Written as DNA, the CDR3 is TGTGCCAGCATGGGGAGGCGGAGGGGAGATACGCAGTATTTT. The encoded protein is CASMGRRRGDTQYF.

This clone was counted only a few times. This sequence joins TRBV6-2 or TRBV6-3 and TRBJ2-1; possibly TRBD1 for D (5 bases). Per germline, CDR1 MNHEY and CDR2 SVGEGT. The CDR3 is 13 residues long. The V end lost 6 bases, the J end lost 3 bases, and 9 bases lay between the germline ends. Here the CDR3 reads CASSSDNYNEQFF. Here the CDR3 DNA reads TGTGCCAGCAGCTCGGACAACTACAATGAGCAGTTCTTC.